This T cell receptor (beta chain) was captured by sequencing in a study of vaccination effects on CD4 cells after COVID-19. In the case of this clone: Its antigen is currently unknown.

Produced via immunoSEQ multiplex PCR; TCRdb's table is partial and in-frame only. Of over 45,000 clones listed, roughly 72% are singletons. The CDR3 spans 11 residues. Germline CDR1 SQVTM, CDR2 ANQGSEA. The V gene lost 2 bases and the J gene lost 11 bases, with 12 bases spanning the gap. Subsequent to 10 days of culture, CD4+ T cells were isolated. Either the BNT162b2 or mRNA-1273 vaccine was given to participants in two doses. V is TRBV29-1 and J is TRBJ1-2, with D unclear. The source material was CD4+ T cells from PBMCs cultured without peptide, sampled after COVID-19 vaccination. The TCR was taken from a human donor who received a COVID-19 vaccine. CDR3 sequence: CSVELGRPYTF. CDR3 coding DNA: TGCAGCGTTGAATTGGGCCGCCCGTACACCTTC.